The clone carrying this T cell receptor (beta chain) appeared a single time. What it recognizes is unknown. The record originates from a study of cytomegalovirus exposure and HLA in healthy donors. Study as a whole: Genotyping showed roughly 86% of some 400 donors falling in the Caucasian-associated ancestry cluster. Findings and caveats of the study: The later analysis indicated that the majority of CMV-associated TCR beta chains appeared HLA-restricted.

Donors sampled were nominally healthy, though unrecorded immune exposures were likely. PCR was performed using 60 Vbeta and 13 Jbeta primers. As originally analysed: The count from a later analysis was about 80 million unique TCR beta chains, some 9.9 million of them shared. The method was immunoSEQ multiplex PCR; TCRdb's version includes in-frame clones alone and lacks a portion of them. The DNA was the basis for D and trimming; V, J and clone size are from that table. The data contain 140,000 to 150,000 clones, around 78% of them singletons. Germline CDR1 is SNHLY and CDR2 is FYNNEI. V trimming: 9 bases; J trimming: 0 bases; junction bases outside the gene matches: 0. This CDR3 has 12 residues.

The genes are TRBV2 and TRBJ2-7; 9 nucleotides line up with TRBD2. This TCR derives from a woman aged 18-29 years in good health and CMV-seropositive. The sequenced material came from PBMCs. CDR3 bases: TGTGCCAGTAGCGGGAGCTCCTACGAGCAGTACTTC. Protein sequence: CASSGSSYEQYF.